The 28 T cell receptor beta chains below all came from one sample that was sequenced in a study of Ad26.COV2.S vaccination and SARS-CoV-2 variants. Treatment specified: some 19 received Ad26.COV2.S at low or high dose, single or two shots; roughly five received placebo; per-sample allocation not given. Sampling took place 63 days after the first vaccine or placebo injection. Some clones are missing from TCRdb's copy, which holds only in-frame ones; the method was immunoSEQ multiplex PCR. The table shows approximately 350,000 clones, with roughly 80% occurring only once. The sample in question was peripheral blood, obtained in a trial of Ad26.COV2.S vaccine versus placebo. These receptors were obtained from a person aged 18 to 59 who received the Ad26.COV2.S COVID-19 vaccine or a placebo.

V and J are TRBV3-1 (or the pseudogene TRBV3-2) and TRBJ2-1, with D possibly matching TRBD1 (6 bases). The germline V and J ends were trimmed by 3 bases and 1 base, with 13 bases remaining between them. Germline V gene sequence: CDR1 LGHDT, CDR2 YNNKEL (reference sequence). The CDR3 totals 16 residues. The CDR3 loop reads CASSQPTGLSYNEQFF. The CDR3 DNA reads TGTGCCAGCAGCCAGCCCACAGGGTTGTCCTACAATGAGCAGTTCTTC.

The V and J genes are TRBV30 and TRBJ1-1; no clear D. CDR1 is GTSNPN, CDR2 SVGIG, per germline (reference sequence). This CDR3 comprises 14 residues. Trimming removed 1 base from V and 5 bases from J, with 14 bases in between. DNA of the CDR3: TGTGCCTGGAGTGACCCCTGGGGAGGTACTGAAGCTTTCTTT. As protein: CAWSDPWGGTEAFF.

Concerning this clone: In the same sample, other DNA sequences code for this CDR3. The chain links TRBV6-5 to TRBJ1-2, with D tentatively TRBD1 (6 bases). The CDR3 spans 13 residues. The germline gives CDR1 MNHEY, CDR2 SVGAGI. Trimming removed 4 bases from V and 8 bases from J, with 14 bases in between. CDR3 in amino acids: CASSLQGARGYTF. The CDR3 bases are TGTGCCAGCAGTTTACAGGGAGCAAGAGGCTACACCTTC.

The CDR3 sequence: CATSSPISGNQPQHF. Here the CDR3 DNA reads TGTGCCACCAGCAGCCCCATTAGCGGCAATCAGCCCCAGCATTTT. The rearrangement joins TRBV15 to TRBJ1-5; D gene unclear. CDR1 is LNHNV, CDR2 YYDKDF, per germline (reference sequence). The V end was cut by 3 bases, the J end by 2 bases, with 11 bases between. The CDR3 is made up of 15 amino acids.

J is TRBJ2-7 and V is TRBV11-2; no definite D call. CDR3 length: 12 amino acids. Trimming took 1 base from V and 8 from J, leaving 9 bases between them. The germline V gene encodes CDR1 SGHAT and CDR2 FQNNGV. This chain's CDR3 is CASSLAVSQQYF. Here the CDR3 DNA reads TGTGCCAGCAGCTTAGCAGTTTCACAGCAGTACTTC.

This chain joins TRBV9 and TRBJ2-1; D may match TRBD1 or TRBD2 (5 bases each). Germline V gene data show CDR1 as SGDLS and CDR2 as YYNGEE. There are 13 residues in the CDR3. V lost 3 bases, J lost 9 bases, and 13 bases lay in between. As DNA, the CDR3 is TGTGCCAGCAGCGGGGACCCCTCAATTGAGCAGTTCTTC. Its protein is CASSGDPSIEQFF.

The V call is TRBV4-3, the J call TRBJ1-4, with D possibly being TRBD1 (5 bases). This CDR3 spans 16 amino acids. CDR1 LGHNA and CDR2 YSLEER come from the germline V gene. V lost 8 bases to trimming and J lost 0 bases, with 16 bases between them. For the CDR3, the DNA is TGCGCCAGCGGACAAGGACCTCAGACAACTAATGAAAAACTGTTTTTT. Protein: CASGQGPQTTNEKLFF.

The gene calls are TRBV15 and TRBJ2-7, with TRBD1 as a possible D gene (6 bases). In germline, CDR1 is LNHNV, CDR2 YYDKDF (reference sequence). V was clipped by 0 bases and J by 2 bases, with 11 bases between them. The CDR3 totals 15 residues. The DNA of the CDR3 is TGTGCCACCAGCAGAGATCTGGGGGCGGCCTACGAGCAGTACTTC. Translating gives CATSRDLGAAYEQYF.

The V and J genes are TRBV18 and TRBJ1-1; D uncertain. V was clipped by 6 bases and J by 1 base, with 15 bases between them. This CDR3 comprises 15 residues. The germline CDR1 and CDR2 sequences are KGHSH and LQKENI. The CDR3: CASSPVAAENTEAFF. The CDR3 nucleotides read TGTGCCAGCTCGCCTGTAGCGGCCGAGAACACTGAAGCTTTCTTT.

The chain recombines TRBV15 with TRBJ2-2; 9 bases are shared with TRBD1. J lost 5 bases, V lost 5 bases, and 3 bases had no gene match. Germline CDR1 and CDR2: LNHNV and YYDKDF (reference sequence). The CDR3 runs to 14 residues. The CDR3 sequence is CATSWDRATGELFF. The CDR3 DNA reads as TGTGCCACCAGCTGGGACAGGGCGACCGGGGAGCTGTTTTTT.

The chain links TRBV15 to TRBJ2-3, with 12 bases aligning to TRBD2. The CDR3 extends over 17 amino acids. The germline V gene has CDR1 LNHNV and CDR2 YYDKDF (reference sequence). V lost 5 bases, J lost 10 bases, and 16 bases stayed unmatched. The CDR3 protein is CATSGTSGTSGSYPQYF. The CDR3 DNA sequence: TGTGCCACCAGCGGCACTAGCGGGACTAGCGGGTCGTATCCGCAGTATTTT.

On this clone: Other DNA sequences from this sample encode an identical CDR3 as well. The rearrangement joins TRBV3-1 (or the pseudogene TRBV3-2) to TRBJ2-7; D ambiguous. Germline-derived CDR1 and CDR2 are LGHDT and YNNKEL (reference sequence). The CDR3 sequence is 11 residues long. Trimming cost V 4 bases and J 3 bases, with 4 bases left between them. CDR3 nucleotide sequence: TGTGCCAGCAGCCTCTACTACGAGCAGTACTTC. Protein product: CASSLYYEQYF.

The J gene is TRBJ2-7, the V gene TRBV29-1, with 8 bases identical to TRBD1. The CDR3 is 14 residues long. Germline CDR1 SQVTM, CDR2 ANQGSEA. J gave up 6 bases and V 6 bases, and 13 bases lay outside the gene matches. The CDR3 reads CSVTDRVYGPEQYF. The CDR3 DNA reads TGCAGCGTGACGGACAGGGTTTATGGCCCCGAGCAGTACTTC.

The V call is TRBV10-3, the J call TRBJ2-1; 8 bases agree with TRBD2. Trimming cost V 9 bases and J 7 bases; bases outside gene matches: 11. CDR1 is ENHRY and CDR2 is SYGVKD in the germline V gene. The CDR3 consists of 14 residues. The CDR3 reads CAMSVDLAGNEQFF. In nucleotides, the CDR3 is TGTGCCATGTCTGTAGACTTAGCGGGGAATGAGCAGTTCTTC.

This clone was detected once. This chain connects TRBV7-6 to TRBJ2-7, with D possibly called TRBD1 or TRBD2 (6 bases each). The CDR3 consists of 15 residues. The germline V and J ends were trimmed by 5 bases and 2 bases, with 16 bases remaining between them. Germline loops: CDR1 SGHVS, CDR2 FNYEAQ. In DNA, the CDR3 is TGTGCCAGCAGCCGTGAAGGGGGGCAAACCTACGAGCAGTACTTC. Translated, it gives CASSREGGQTYEQYF.

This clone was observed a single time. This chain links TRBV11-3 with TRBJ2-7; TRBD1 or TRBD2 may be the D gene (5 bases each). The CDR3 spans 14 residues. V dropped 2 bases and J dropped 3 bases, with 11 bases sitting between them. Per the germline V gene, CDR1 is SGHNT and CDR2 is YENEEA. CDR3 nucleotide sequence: TGTGCCAGCAGCTTAAGGTCGGGGCTCTACGAGCAGTACTTC. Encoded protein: CASSLRSGLYEQYF.

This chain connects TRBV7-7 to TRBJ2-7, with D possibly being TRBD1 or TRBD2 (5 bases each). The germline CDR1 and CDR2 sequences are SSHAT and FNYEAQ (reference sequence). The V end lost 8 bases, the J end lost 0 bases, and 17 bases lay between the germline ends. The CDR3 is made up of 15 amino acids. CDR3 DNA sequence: TGTGCCAGCCAACGAGCGGCAGGGAGCTCCTACGAGCAGTACTTC. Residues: CASQRAAGSSYEQYF. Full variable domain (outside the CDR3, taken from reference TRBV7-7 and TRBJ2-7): GAGVSQSPRYKVTKRGQDVTLRCDPISSHATLYWYQQALGQGPEFLTYFNYEAQPDKSGLPSDRFSAERPEGSISTLTIQRTEQRDSAMYRCASQRAAGSSYEQYFGPGTRLTVT.

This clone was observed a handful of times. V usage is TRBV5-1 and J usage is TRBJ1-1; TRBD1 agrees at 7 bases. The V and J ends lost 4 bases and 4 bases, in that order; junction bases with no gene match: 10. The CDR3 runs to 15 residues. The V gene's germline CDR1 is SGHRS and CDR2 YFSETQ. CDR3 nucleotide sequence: TGCGCCAGCAGCCGGGGACAGACCTCGTCCACTGAAGCTTTCTTT. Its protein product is CASSRGQTSSTEAFF.

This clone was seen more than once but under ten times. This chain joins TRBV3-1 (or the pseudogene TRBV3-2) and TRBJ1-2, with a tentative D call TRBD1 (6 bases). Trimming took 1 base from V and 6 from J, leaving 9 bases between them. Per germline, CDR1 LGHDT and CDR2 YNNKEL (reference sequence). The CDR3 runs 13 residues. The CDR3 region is CASSQARGNGYTF. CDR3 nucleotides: TGTGCCAGCAGCCAAGCCAGGGGAAATGGCTACACCTTC.

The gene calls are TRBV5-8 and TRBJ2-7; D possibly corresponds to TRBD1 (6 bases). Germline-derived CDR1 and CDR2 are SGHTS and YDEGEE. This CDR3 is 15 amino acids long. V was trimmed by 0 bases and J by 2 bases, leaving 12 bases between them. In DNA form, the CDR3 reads TGTGCCAGCAGCTTGGCAAGGCAGGGGACCTACGAGCAGTACTTC. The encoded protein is CASSLARQGTYEQYF. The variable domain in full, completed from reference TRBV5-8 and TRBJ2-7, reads EAGVTQSPTHLIKTRGQQATLRCSPISGHTSVYWYQQALGLGLQFLLWYDEGEERNRGNFPPRFSGRQFPNYSSELNVNALELEDSALYLCASSLARQGTYEQYFGPGTRLTVT.

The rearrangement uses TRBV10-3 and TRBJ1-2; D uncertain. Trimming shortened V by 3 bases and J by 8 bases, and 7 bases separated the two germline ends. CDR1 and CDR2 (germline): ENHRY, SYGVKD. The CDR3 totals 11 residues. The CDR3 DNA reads TGTGCCATCAGTGATTTTGAAGGCTACACCTTC. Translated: CAISDFEGYTF.

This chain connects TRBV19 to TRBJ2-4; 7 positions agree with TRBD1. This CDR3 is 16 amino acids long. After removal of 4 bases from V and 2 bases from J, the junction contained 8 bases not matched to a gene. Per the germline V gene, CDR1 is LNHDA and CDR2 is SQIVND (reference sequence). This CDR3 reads CASSKGDSPTKNIQYF. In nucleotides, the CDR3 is TGTGCCAGTAGTAAGGGGGACAGTCCGACCAAAAACATTCAGTACTTC.

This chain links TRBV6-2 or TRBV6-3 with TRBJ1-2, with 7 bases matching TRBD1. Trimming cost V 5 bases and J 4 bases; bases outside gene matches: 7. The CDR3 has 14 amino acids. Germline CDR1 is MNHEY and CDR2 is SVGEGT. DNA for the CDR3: TGTGCCAGCAGTCGTCACAGGGGATTCTATGGCTACACCTTC. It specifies CASSRHRGFYGYTF.

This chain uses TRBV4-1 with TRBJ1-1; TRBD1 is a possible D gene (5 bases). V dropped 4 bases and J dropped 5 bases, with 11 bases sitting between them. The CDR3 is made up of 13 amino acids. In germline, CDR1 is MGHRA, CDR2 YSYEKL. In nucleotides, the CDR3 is TGCGCCAGCAGCCTAGGGGCGGGGACTGAAGCTTTCTTT. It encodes CASSLGAGTEAFF.

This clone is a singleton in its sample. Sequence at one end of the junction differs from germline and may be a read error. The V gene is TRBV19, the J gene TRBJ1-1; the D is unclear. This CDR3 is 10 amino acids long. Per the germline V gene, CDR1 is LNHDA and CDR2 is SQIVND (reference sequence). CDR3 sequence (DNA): TGTGCCAGTAAGAACTCTGAAGCTTTCTTT. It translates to CASKNSEAFF. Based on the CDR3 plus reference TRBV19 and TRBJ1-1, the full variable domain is DGGITQSPKYLFRKEGQNVTLSCEQNLNHDAMYWYRQDPGQGLRLIYYSQIVNDFQKGDIAEGYSVSREKKESFPLTVTSAQKNPTAFYLCASKNSEAFFGQGTRLTVV.

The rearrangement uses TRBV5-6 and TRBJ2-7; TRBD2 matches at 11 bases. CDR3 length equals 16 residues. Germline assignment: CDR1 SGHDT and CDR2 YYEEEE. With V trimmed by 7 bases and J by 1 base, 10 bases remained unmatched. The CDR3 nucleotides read TGTGCCAGCGGGAAAAAGTCTAGCGGGGGGTCCTACGAGCAGTACTTC. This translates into CASGKKSSGGSYEQYF.

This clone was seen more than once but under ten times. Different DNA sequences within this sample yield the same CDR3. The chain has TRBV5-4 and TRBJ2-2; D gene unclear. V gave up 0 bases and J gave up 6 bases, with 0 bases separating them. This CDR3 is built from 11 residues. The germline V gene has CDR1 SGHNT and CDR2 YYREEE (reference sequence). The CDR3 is CASSLAGELFF. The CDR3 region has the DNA TGTGCCAGCAGCTTGGCCGGGGAGCTGTTTTTT.

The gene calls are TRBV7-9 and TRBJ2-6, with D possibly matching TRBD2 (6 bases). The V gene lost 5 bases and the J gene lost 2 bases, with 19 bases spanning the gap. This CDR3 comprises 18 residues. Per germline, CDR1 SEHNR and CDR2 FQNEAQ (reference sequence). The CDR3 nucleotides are TGTGCCAGCAGCCCACAAGGCGGGGTTGGAGCTGGGGCCAACGTCCTGACTTTC. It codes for CASSPQGGVGAGANVLTF.